This TCR beta chain was identified during a study of cytomegalovirus exposure and HLA in healthy donors. Overall study findings and caveats: The likely origin of a cluster of highly shared sequence variants was a sequencing artifact. HLA allele associations emerged for roughly 16,000 TCR beta sequences in a later analysis, at 0.05 false discovery rate. In an earlier analysis, productive rearrangement rates for most beta V segments clustered near 87% or 30%.

60 Vbeta and 13 Jbeta primers were used in PCR. The assay was immunoSEQ multiplex PCR, and TCRdb's table has in-frame clones only and misses some. The repertoire holds approximately 99,000 clones, with approximately 81% as singletons. This clone was observed a few times. Its antigen is currently unknown. Germline CDR1 MNHNS, CDR2 SASEGT. The CDR3 is made up of 12 amino acids. V was clipped by 5 bases and J by 8 bases; unmatched bases: 5. The specimen sequenced was PBMCs. The rearrangement uses TRBV6-1 and TRBJ1-2; 7 positions agree with TRBD1. The clonotype was recovered from a male donor in good health and CMV-seropositive. This chain's CDR3 is CASSRGLKGYTF. CDR3 bases: TGTGCCAGCAGTAGGGGGCTGAAGGGCTACACCTTC.